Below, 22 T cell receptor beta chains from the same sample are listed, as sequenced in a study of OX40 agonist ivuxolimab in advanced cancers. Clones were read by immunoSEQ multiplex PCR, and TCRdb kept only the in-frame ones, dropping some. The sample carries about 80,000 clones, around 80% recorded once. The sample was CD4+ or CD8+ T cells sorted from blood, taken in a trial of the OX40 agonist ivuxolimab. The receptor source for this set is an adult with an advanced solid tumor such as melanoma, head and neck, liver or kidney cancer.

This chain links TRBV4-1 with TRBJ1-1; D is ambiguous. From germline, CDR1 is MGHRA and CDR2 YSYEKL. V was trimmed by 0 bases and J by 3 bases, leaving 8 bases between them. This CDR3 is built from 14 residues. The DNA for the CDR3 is TGCGCCAGCAGCCAAGAAGTGGGCTACACTGAAGCTTTCTTT. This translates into CASSQEVGYTEAFF.

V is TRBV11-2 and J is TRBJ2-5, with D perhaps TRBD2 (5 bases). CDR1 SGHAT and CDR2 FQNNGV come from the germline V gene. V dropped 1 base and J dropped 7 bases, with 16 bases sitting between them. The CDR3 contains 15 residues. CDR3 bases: TGTGCCAGCAGCTTAGTGGTTGGCCGGGGATGGACCCAGTACTTC. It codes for CASSLVVGRGWTQYF.

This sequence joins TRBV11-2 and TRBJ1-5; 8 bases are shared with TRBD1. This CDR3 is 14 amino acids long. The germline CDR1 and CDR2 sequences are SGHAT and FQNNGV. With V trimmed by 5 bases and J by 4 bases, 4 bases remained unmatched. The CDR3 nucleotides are TGTGCCAGCAGCCCTAGGGACAGGAATCAGCCCCAGCATTTT. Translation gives CASSPRDRNQPQHF.

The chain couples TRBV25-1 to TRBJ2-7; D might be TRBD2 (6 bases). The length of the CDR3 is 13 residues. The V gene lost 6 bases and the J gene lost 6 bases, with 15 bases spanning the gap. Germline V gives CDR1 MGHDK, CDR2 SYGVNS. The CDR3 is CASRGDRRGEQYF. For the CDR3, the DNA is TGTGCCAGCAGGGGGGACCGGCGGGGCGAGCAGTACTTC.

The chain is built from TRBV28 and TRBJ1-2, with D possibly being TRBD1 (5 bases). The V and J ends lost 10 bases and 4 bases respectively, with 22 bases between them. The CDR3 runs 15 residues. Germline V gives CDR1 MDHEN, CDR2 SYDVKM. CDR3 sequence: CATQSGGEKGYGYTF. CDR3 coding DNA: TGTGCCACCCAAAGTGGGGGGGAAAAGGGCTATGGCTACACCTTC.

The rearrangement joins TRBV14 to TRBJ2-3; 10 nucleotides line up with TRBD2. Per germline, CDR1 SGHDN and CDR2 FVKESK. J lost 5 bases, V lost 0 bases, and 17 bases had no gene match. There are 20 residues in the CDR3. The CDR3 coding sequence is TGTGCCAGCAGCCAAGAGGTGGGAAATGGGGAGCGGGGGGGAAGAGATACGCAGTATTTT. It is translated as CASSQEVGNGERGGRDTQYF.

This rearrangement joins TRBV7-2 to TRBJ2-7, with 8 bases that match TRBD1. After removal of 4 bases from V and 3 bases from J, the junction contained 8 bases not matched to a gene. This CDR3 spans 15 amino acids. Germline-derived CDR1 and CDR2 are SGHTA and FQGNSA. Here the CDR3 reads CASSSAPGGRYEQYF. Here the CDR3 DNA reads TGTGCCAGCAGCTCCGCCCCAGGGGGCCGCTACGAGCAGTACTTC.

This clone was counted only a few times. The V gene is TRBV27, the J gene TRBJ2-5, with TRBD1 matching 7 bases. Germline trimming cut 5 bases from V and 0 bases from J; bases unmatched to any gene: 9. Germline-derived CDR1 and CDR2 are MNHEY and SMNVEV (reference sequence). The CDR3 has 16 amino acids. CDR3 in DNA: TGTGCCAGCAGTCCCTGGGGGACAGCGGACCAAGAGACCCAGTACTTC. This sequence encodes CASSPWGTADQETQYF.

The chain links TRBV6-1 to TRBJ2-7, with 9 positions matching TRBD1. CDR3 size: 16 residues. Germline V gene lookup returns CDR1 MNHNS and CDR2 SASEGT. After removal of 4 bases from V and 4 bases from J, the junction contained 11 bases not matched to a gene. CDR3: CASSGPPGQGSYEQYF. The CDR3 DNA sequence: TGTGCCAGCAGTGGACCCCCGGGACAGGGCTCGTACGAGCAGTACTTC.

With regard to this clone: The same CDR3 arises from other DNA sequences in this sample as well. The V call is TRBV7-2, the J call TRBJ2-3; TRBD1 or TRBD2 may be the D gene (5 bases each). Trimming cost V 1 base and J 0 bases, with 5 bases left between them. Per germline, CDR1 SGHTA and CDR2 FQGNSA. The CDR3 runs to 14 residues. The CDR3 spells CASSLGDSTDTQYF. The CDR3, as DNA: TGTGCCAGCAGCTTAGGGGACAGCACAGATACGCAGTATTTT.

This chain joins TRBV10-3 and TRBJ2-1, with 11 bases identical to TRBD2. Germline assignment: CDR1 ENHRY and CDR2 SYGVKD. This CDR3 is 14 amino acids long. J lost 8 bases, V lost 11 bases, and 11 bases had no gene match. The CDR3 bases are TGTGCCGCGATGACTAGCGGGATCCCCGATGAGCAGTTCTTC. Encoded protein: CAAMTSGIPDEQFF.

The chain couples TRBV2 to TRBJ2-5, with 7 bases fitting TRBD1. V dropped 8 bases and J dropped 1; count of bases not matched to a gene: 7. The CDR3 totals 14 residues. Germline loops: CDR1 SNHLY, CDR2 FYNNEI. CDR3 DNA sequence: TGTGCCAGCGGGCCCCGGGACAGCCAAGAGACCCAGTACTTC. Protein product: CASGPRDSQETQYF.

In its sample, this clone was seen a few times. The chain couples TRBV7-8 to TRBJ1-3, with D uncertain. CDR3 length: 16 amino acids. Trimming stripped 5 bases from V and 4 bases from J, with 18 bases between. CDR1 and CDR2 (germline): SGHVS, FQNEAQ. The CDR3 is CASSLNLGEDGNTIYF. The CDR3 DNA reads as TGTGCCAGCAGCCTCAATTTAGGTGAAGACGGAAACACCATATATTTT.

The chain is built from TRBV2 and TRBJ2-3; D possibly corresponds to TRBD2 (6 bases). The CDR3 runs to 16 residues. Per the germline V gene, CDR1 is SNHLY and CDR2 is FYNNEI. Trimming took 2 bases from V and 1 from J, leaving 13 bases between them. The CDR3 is CASSEKDYLGTDTQYF. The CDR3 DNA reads TGTGCCAGCAGTGAAAAGGACTATCTCGGCACAGATACGCAGTATTTT.

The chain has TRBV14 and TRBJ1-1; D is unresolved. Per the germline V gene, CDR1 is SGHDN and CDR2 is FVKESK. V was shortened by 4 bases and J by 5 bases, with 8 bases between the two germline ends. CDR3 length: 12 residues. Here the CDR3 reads CASSPSGTEAFF. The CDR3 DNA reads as TGTGCCAGCAGCCCCTCCGGGACTGAAGCTTTCTTT.

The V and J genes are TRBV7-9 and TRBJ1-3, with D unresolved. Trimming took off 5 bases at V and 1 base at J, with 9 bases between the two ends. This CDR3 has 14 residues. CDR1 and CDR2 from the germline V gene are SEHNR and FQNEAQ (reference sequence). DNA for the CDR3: TGTGCCAGCAGCGCGACAAAATCTGGAAACACCATATATTTT. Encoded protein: CASSATKSGNTIYF.

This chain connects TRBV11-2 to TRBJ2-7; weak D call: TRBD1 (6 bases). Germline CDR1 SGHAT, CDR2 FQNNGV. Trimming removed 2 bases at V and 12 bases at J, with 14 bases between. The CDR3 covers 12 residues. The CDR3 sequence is CASSLLRGSAYF. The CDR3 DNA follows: TGTGCCAGCAGCTTACTCAGGGGCAGCGCGTACTTC. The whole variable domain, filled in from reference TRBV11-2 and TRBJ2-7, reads EAGVAQSPRYKIIEKRQSVAFWCNPISGHATLYWYQQILGQGPKLLIQFQNNGVVDDSQLPKDRFSAERLKGVDSTLKIQPAKLEDSAVYLCASSLLRGSAYFGPGTRLTVT.

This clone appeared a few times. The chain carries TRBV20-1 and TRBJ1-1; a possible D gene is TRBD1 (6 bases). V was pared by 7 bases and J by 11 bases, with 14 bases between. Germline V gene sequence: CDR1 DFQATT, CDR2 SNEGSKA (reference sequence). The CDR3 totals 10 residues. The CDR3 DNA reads TGCAGTGGAGGTGGACAGAGGGCTTTCTTT. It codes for CSGGGQRAFF.

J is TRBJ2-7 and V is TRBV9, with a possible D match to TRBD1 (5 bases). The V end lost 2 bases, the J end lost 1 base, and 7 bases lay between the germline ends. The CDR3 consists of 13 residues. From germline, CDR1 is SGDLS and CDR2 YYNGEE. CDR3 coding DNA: TGTGCCAGCAGCGTTCCAGGGTCCTACGAGCAGTACTTC. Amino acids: CASSVPGSYEQYF.

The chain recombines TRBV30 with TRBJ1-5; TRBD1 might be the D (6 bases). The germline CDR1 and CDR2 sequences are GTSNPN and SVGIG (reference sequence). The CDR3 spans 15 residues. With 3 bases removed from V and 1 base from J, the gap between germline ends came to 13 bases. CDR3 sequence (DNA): TGTGCCTGGAGCCCCATGACAGGCAGCAATCAGCCCCAGCATTTT. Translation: CAWSPMTGSNQPQHF.

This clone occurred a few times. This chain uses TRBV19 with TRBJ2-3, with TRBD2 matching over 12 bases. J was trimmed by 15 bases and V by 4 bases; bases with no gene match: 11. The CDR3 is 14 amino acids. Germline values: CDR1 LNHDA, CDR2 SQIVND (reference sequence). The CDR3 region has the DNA TGTGCCAGTAGTAGCGGGACTAGCGGGCTTTTTCAATATTTT. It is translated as CASSSGTSGLFQYF.

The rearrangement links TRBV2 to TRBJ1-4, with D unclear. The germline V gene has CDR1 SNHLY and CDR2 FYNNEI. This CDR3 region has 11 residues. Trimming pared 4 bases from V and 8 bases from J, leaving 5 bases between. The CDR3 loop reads CASSVREKLFF. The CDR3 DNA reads TGTGCCAGCAGTGTCCGGGAAAAACTGTTTTTT.